The entry below gives a single TCR beta chain sequence along with its context. TCRdb called the RT-PCR reads again in MiXCR, with one record for every CDR3 protein. The table has about 700,000 distinct CDR3 sequences, 13% to 15% seen once. CDR1 is LGHDT, CDR2 YNNKEL, per germline (reference sequence). Germline trimming cut 1 base from V and 3 bases from J; bases unmatched to any gene: 3. The CDR3 is 15 residues long. Sequencing input: memory CD4+ T cells from blood. The chain joins TRBV3-1 to TRBJ2-1, with 7 bases that match TRBD2. The receptor was isolated from a female donor in good health, serving as a healthy control. The CDR3: CASSQVERDYNEQFF. The CDR3 DNA is TGTGCCAGCAGCCAAGTCGAGCGGGACTACAATGAGCAGTTCTTC.